This TCR beta chain was observed in a study of CD4 T cell repertoires in COVID-19 (dated by TCRdb to the early 2020s). The study in broad terms: For cross-reactivity analysis, CFSE-low cells were expanded with IL-2 for about 10 days and were then relabeled and restimulated with spike proteins from other coronaviruses. In three recovered individuals, the TCR Vbeta repertoire of SARS-CoV-2-reactive T cells was analyzed at the subset level. In COVID-19-recovered individuals, the study described naturally processed CD4+ T cell responses to SARS-CoV-2 spike and nucleoprotein and used TCR Vbeta sequencing to evaluate clonal composition. What the work shows at the level of the full study, not this receptor alone: Between roughly 7 and 28% of SARS-CoV-2 clonotypes were also detected in secondary cultures stimulated with SARS-CoV and/or HKU1 spike, a finding consistent with cross-reactivity. Several of the most expanded SARS-CoV-2-reactive clonotypes were found to be shared between two or all three memory subsets, suggesting intraclonal diversification.

Taken from the germline V gene, the CDR1 and CDR2 loops are MNHNS and SASEGT. Including cysteine and phenylalanine, the CDR3 has 16 amino acids. The entry retains the CDR3 DNA only, 48 bases that are in frame from base 1. V is cut by 4 bases and J by 9 bases, and the space between the germline ends is 19 bases. The library was obtained by the immunoSEQ multiplex PCR assay. The source study handled its data this way. To quantify how much the repertoires of different subsets overlapped, the Chao-Jaccard similarity index was used along with counts of shared clonotypes. Drawn from immuneACCESS, this table holds only the in-frame rearrangements with V and J called that TCRdb kept. Clones are partly lost; checked studies trace under half to an unresolved V gene and leave the rest unexplained. V and J calls plus clone size are reproduced from that table; the DNA served to infer D and trimming. Within this sample are tens of thousands of clones, with roughly 85% of them counted one time only. Around 0.6% of the sample comes from the top ten.

Per the publication, the time point label means: sample from a COVID-19-recovered individual after infection. The donors were patients who had gone through COVID-19 ranging from mild to severe and had recovered. Memory T cell samples that were not cultured were sequenced immediately after ex vivo isolation. CD4+ total memory, central memory, effector memory and circulating T follicular helper cells were isolated from peripheral blood mononuclear cells. Regarding this clone: Its recognized antigen is unknown. No quality values exist for individual bases; no much larger clone is one base distant.

The sequences come from CD4+ T cells from peripheral blood, collected after recovery from COVID-19. The TCR originated in a human donor who had COVID-19. The rearrangement joined TRBV6-1 to TRBJ1-6, and the D gene may be TRBD1, 5 bases matching. The nucleotide sequence is given as TGTGCCAGCAGTGTCGAGCTTGGGGCGTTTGGTTCACCCCTCCACTTT. This encodes CASSVELGAFGSPLHF.